Detailed here is one TCR beta chain. The data were taken from a study of blood T cell repertoires in COVID-19. As for the study in general: Acute and convalescent COVID-19 samples came from the United States, Italy and Spain. Sample material is recorded as cDNA or gDNA derived from T cells, B-cell-depleted T cells, or PBMCs.

Seattle participants joined during active infection and were tracked over time. This CDR3 has 14 amino acids. CDR1 is LNHDA, CDR2 SQIVND, per germline (reference sequence). Losses at the gene ends were 1 base for V and 3 bases for J; bases not matched to a gene: 2. As handled by the study authors: For nucleated cells, counts were estimated from reference gene primer amplification. Libraries were prepared by immunoSEQ multiplex PCR; TCRdb keeps only in-frame clonotypes and omits some of them. V, J and clone size were drawn from that table, and D and trimming were deduced from the DNA. Here the sample spans about 320,000 clones, roughly 86% being singletons.

This chain links TRBV19 with TRBJ1-1; 7 bases are a match to TRBD1. The sample consisted of peripheral blood. The source is a young woman with COVID-19, enrolled during active disease. CDR3 DNA sequence: TGTGCCAGTAGTATAGGCACAGGGGACACTGAAGCTTTCTTT. Its protein product is CASSIGTGDTEAFF.